The entry that follows covers one TCR beta chain sequence. CDR3 length: 15 amino acids. Per germline, CDR1 SNHLY and CDR2 FYNNEI. The V gene lost 7 bases and the J gene lost 4 bases, with 19 bases spanning the gap. Sequenced material consisted of expressed TCRB transcripts (all of the isolated RNA was reverse transcribed). Here immunoSEQ multiplex PCR was the method, and the copy in TCRdb shows in-frame clones only, minus some. In the table there are tens of thousands of clones, 55% to 75% of which are singletons. The entry originates in a study of beta chain features in type 1 diabetes. This chain uses TRBV2 with TRBJ2-5, with a weak D call TRBD1 (5 bases). Source material: Tregs from blood. The receptor was isolated from a woman aged 40-49 years in good health. The CDR3 DNA reads TGTGCCAGCACCTTCCTCCGGATAGGGGTAGAGACCCAGTACTTC. This sequence encodes CASTFLRIGVETQYF. The full variable domain, rest sourced from reference TRBV2 and TRBJ2-5, is EPEVTQTPSHQVTQMGQEVILRCVPISNHLYFYWYRQILGQKVEFLVSFYNNEISEKSEIFDDQFSVERPDGSNFTLKIRSTKLEDSAMYFCASTFLRIGVETQYFGPGTRLLVL.